This T cell receptor (beta chain) was captured by sequencing in a study of regulatory T cells in long-lasting Graves disease. TCR beta libraries were built with iRepertoire HTBI primers and Arm-PCR of CDR3 regions. From the multiplex PCR reads, TCRdb called clonotypes with MiXCR, one entry per CDR3 protein. The table lists about 520,000 distinct CDR3 sequences, about 12% of them singletons. Described time point: newly diagnosed GD, antithyroid drugs for less than 3 months. Making the TCR library involved RNA that had been extracted from PBMCs. Trimming cost V 7 bases and J 3 bases, with 10 bases left between them. The V gene's germline CDR1 is MNHNS and CDR2 SASEGT. The CDR3 totals 13 residues. This clonotype was recorded many times. This sample was also put to use in a study of T cells in Graves' hyperthyroidism and ophthalmopathy.

The material was peripheral blood mononuclear cells (PBMCs), obtained at new diagnosis, from a patient treated with antithyroid drugs. The chain uses TRBV6-1 and TRBJ1-5, with D perhaps matching TRBD1 (6 bases). The receptor's source is a woman in her 30s with Graves disease. CDR3 nucleotides: TGTGCCAGCACAACAGGGAACAATCAGCCCCAGCATTTT. Encoded protein: CASTTGNNQPQHF.